The rows below give T cell receptor beta chains drawn from one sample of a study of identical twins. TCRdb reprocessed the 5' RACE reads via MiXCR and lists one record per CDR3 protein. The profile shows about 190,000 distinct CDR3 sequences, about a sixth of them singletons. This sample was shared with a second study, whose subject was T cells expressing NK-cell markers.

Sequencing was carried out using CD8+ T cells sorted from blood. These receptors were collected from a woman under 30 in good health. The CDR3 runs from the conserved cysteine through the conserved F or W. Each record gives: clone size, J gene, D gene, V gene, CDR3 DNA, CDR3 protein. D genes are given only for firm matches. Not every row has a clone size; where given, it reads once, few, many or a size class.

- TRBJ1-2 TRBD1 TRBV12-3/TRBV12-4 TGTGCCAGCCAACTTCGGACAGGGGGCAACTATGGCTACACCTTC CASQLRTGGNYGYTF
- TRBJ2-5 TRBD1 TRBV24-1 TGTGCCACCAGTGAGGGGACAGGGCGAGAGACCCAGTACTTC CATSEGTGRETQYF
once TRBJ2-4 - TRBV5-6 TGTGCCAGCAGCTTGGATTTGGAGGGTGCCAAAAACATTCAGTACTTC CASSLDLEGAKNIQYF
- TRBJ2-3 TRBD1 TRBV24-1 TGTGCCACCAGTTCATCGTTCGGACAGGGCACGGCAGATACGCAGTATTTT CATSSSFGQGTADTQYF
- TRBJ2-7 TRBD1 TRBV5-1 TGCGCCAGCAGCTTCAGACAGGGGGCCGGATACGAGCAGTACTTC CASSFRQGAGYEQYF
- TRBJ1-1 TRBD1 TRBV6-1 TGTGCCAGCAGTGATGGGACAGGACCGAACACTGAAGCTTTCTTT CASSDGTGPNTEAFF
few TRBJ2-2 TRBD1 TRBV11-3 TGTGCCAGCAGCCCCAGGACAGGGTGGATTGCCGGGGAGCTGTTTTTT CASSPRTGWIAGELFF
- TRBJ1-1 - TRBV25-1 TGTGCCAGCAGTGAATCTAAGGGTTTCACTGAAGCTTTCTTT CASSESKGFTEAFF
once TRBJ2-6 - TRBV20-1 TGCAGTGCTAGAGATCGTTCGGGCTCCTCTGGGGCCAACGTCCTGACTTTC CSARDRSGSSGANVLTF
few TRBJ1-5 - TRBV6-5 TGTGCCAGCAGTTACTCAGGGTGGTATCAGCCCCAGCATTTT CASSYSGWYQPQHF
- TRBJ2-1 - TRBV4-1 TGCGCCAGCAGCCATGAACTAGGACATGAGCAGTTCTTC CASSHELGHEQFF
- TRBJ2-1 TRBD2 TRBV6-1 TGTGCCACCAGTGGCTGGACTAGCGGGGGTGGGGAGCAGTTCTTC CATSGWTSGGGEQFF
- TRBJ2-5 - TRBV5-1 TGCGCCAGCAGCTTGGAGGGTCGGTTCCAAGAGACCCAGTACTTC CASSLEGRFQETQYF
- TRBJ1-2 - TRBV7-2 TGTGCCAGCAGCTTGCGACGAGGACACTCACTTTTCAATAACTATGGCTACACCTTC CASSLRRGHSLFNNYGYTF
- TRBJ2-1 - TRBV12-3/TRBV12-4 TGTGCCAGCAGTTTATCGGACGGCTTGAATGAGCAGTTCTTC CASSLSDGLNEQFF
few TRBJ2-7 - TRBV20-1 TGCAGTGCTAAGGAATCAGGGAACTACGAGCAGTACTTC CSAKESGNYEQYF
few TRBJ2-4 TRBD1 TRBV9 TGTGCCAGCAGCACACCTGGACAGGGAAACATTCAGTACTTC CASSTPGQGNIQYF
- TRBJ2-1 - TRBV29-1 TGCAGCGTTGCCACTAACAATGAGCAGTTCTTC CSVATNNEQFF
many TRBJ2-1 - TRBV29-1 TGCAGCGTTGAGGGGGGCAATGAGCAGTTCTTC CSVEGGNEQFF
few TRBJ2-7 TRBD2 TRBV12-3/TRBV12-4 TGTGCCAGCAGTTTAGTGCCCCGACTAGCGGGGTCATACGAGCAGTACTTC CASSLVPRLAGSYEQYF
few TRBJ2-1 - TRBV6-2/TRBV6-3 TGTGCCAGCAGCACAGACCCTAGGGGGAGCTCCTACAATGAGCAGTTCTTC CASSTDPRGSSYNEQFF
- TRBJ1-4 TRBD1 TRBV12-3/TRBV12-4 TGTGCCAGCACTCCGGGACAGGGAGATGAAAAACTGTTTTTT CASTPGQGDEKLFF
few TRBJ1-1 - TRBV9 TGTGCCAGCAGCTCTTTGGAGGGAACTGAAGCTTTCTTT CASSSLEGTEAFF
few TRBJ2-7 - TRBV3-1 TGTGCCAGCAGCCAAGGCGGTAGGGCAACCTACGAGCAGTACTTC CASSQGGRATYEQYF
- TRBJ1-4 TRBD1 TRBV6-1 TGTGCCAGCAGTCAAAGACAGGGGGCAAGTGAAAAACTGTTTTTT CASSQRQGASEKLFF
- TRBJ1-6 TRBD1 TRBV7-9 TGTGCCAGCAGCCTTGGGACAGGGTACTACCACAATTCACCCCTCCACTTT CASSLGTGYYHNSPLHF
- TRBJ1-4 TRBD1 TRBV4-3 TGCGCCAGCAGCGGGGGACAGCGCTTTGAAAAACTGTTTTTT CASSGGQRFEKLFF
- TRBJ2-1 - TRBV5-1 TGCGCCAGCAGCTTGGCTCCCTCGTCGCAGCAGTTCTTC CASSLAPSSQQFF
few TRBJ2-1 - TRBV7-6 TGTGCCAGCAGCTTAGGGGAGGGGGGAAATGAGCAGTTCTTC CASSLGEGGNEQFF
few TRBJ2-1 - TRBV7-9 TGTGCCAGCAGCTTAGGTCGGGCGGGACCTACAGATGAGCAGTTCTTC CASSLGRAGPTDEQFF
- TRBJ2-1 - TRBV30 TGTGCCTGGAGTGCGGGGGATCCCTACAATGAGCAGTTCTTC CAWSAGDPYNEQFF
few TRBJ2-1 TRBD2 TRBV5-1 TGCGCCAGCAGACCAGCGGGGGATACGATCTACAATGAGCAGTTCTTC CASRPAGDTIYNEQFF
few TRBJ2-1 - TRBV12-3/TRBV12-4 TGTGCCACCCAGGACAGTTCCCGAGTCAAAGTATTC CATQDSSRVKVF
few TRBJ1-3 - TRBV12-3/TRBV12-4 TGTGCCAGCAGTTTGTGGGGCTCTGGAAACACCATATATTTT CASSLWGSGNTIYF
few TRBJ2-7 TRBD1 TRBV12-3/TRBV12-4 TGTGCCAGCAGTTTAAGGTTCAGGGGGAGCTCCTACGAGCAGTACTTC CASSLRFRGSSYEQYF
- TRBJ2-4 - TRBV29-1 TGCAGCGTTGAAGCAGAGAAAAACATTCAGTACTTC CSVEAEKNIQYF
- TRBJ1-6 - TRBV9 TGTGCCAGCAGCGTCGGAACAGACCCTCGCCAAAGCAATTCACCCCTCCACTTT CASSVGTDPRQSNSPLHF
- TRBJ1-1 - TRBV20-1 TGCAGTGCTAGAGATTGGGCAGGGAGTATGAACACTGAAGCTTTCTTT CSARDWAGSMNTEAFF
few TRBJ2-2 - TRBV29-1 TGCAGCGCACTGACGATGCTTGGGGTGGTGGCTGGGGAGCTGTTTTTT CSALTMLGVVAGELFF
many TRBJ2-5 - TRBV12-3/TRBV12-4 TGTGCCAGCAGTTTATTCGGTGGGGCGGGAGAGACCCAGTACTTC CASSLFGGAGETQYF
few TRBJ2-7 TRBD1 TRBV5-6 TGTGCCAGCACCCGTGGACAGGGTTACGAGCAGTACTTC CASTRGQGYEQYF
few TRBJ2-4 TRBD1 TRBV11-2 TGTGCCAGCAGCTCCCCGGGACAGGGTCGGGGGAACATTCAGTACTTC CASSSPGQGRGNIQYF
many TRBJ1-1 - TRBV5-4 TGTGCCAGCAGCTGGGGAGCCTCTGAAGCTTTCTTT CASSWGASEAFF